This T cell receptor beta chain appears in the sequencing data of a study of shared clonotypes between healthy human individuals. Study-wide background: There were three CD4 naive, three CD4 memory, two CD8 naive and one CD8 memory plates per donor.

CDR1 and CDR2 from the germline V gene are MNHNS and SASEGT. This CDR3 contains 15 residues. V trimming: 3 bases; J trimming: 4 bases; junction bases outside the gene matches: 3. Only in-frame clones appear in the TCRdb table, and some are missing; sequencing was by immunoSEQ multiplex PCR. The table has some 2 million clones, 85% to 95% seen once. This clone came up once. Its antigen is still unknown. Overall study results and limits: Non-shared clonotypes showed lower generation probabilities than clonotypes common to all four donors.

Adult donors, all healthy and HIV-negative, had no recent acute infections or vaccinations. All donors were Caucasian adults living in Nashville, Tennessee. Sequencing used naive CD4+ T cells sorted from blood. Subset: CD45RA+ positively selected. This TCR was recovered from a man between 18 and 29 years old in good health. The gene calls are TRBV6-1 and TRBJ2-2; 9 bases fit TRBD1. This CDR3 is CASSDRDRATGELFF. The CDR3 DNA reads as TGTGCCAGCAGTGACCGGGACAGGGCCACCGGGGAGCTGTTTTTT.